The TCR beta chain under discussion was sequenced for a study of cytomegalovirus exposure and HLA in healthy donors. Looking at the study overall: The early release's HLA-typed donors yielded 65 million to 85 million unique TCRs. Study-level findings and limits: Several V segments, TRBV6-2 and TRBV6-3 among them, could not be told apart and were dropped.

60 Vbeta and 13 Jbeta primers were used in PCR. The table came from immunoSEQ multiplex PCR; TCRdb's copy has only in-frame clones and leaves some out. This repertoire comprises some 34,000 clones; its ten largest clones make up roughly 3.2%. The V end was cut by 6 bases, the J end by 2 bases, with 17 bases between. This CDR3 contains 16 residues. Per germline, CDR1 MNHNY and CDR2 SVGAGI (reference sequence). Points on this clone: Its target is not known.

The specimen sequenced was PBMCs. This TCR was sampled from a man in his forties in good health and CMV-seronegative. V and J are TRBV6-6 and TRBJ2-1; D perhaps matches TRBD2 (6 bases). The CDR3 sequence is CASRSEGTNTYNEQFF. The CDR3 nucleotides are TGTGCCAGCAGGTCGGAGGGAACTAACACCTACAATGAGCAGTTCTTC.